This T cell receptor beta chain was obtained from a study of human T cells and chemical hapten exposure. On the study more broadly: Patch testing placed 0.01% DPC on the upper back, with readings at 6 days. Study-level results: Relative to control repertoires, expanded TCRs gave rise to significantly more large CDR3 similarity clusters.

About this clonotype: Its antigen is not known.

TCRdb used MiXCR to reprocess the RACE reads, holding one entry per CDR3 protein. Of roughly 84,000 distinct CDR3 sequences in the sample, more than 9% are singletons; the top ten hold 5%. Time point indicated: patch test 2, 6 weeks after DPC sensitization. As to treatment: therapeutic diphenylcyclopropenone sensitization with weekly scalp DPC. The ends were cut back, 5 bases at V and 0 bases at J, with 9 bases in the middle. Germline V gene sequence: CDR1 SGHRS, CDR2 YFSETQ. CDR3 length: 14 amino acids. The sample in question was whole blood, obtained in connection with sensitization to the hapten diphenylcyclopropenone (DPC). The rearrangement uses TRBV5-1 and TRBJ1-3; D gene uncertain. The receptor's source is a woman aged 50 to 65 with alopecia areata. Some clones in this sample may be carry-over from other donors' samples. Here the CDR3 reads CASRAQSSGNTIYF. Written as DNA, the CDR3 is TGCGCCAGCAGAGCCCAGAGCTCTGGAAACACCATATATTTT.